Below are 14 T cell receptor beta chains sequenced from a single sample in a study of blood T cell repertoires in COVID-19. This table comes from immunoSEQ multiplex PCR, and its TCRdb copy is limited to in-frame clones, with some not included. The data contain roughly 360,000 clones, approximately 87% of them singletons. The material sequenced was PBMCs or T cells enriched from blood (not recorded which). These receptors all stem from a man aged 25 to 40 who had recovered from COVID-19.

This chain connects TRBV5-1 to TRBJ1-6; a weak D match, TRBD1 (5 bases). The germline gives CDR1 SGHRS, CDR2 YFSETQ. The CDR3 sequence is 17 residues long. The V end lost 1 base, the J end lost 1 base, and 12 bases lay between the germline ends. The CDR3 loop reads CASSLWGLGSYNSPLHF. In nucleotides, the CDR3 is TGCGCCAGCAGCTTGTGGGGCCTAGGATCCTATAATTCACCCCTCCACTTT.

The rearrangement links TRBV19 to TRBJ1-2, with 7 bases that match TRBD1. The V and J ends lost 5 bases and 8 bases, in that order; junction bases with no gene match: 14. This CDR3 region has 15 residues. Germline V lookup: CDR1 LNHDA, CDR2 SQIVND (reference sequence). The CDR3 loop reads CASSLTGDRRLGYTF. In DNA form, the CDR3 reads TGTGCCAGTAGTCTCACAGGGGATCGAAGGCTCGGCTACACCTTC.

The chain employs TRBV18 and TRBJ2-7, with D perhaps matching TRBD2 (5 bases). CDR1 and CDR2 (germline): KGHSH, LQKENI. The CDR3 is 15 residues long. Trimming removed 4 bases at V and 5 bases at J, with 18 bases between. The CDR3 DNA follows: TGTGCCAGCTCACGAAGTCAAGTCGGGGTCGACGAGCAGTACTTC. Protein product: CASSRSQVGVDEQYF.

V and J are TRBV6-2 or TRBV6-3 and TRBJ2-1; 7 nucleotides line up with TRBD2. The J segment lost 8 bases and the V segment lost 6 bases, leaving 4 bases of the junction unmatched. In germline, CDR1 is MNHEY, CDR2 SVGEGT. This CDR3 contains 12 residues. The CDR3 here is CASSWGRDEQFF. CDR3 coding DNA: TGTGCCAGCAGCTGGGGGAGGGATGAGCAGTTCTTC.

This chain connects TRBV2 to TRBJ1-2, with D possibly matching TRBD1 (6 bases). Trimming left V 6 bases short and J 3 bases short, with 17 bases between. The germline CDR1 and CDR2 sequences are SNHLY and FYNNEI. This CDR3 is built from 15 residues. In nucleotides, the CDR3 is TGTGCCAGCAGCCCAAACAGGGCTACAGACTATGGCTACACCTTC. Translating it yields CASSPNRATDYGYTF. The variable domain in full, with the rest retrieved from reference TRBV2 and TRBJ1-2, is EPEVTQTPSHQVTQMGQEVILRCVPISNHLYFYWYRQILGQKVEFLVSFYNNEISEKSEIFDDQFSVERPDGSNFTLKIRSTKLEDSAMYFCASSPNRATDYGYTFGSGTRLTVV.

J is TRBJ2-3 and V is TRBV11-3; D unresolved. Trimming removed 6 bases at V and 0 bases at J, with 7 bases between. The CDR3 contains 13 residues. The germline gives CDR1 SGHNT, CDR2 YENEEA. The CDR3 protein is CASRSSSTDTQYF. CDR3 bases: TGTGCCAGCAGGTCGTCTAGCACAGATACGCAGTATTTT.

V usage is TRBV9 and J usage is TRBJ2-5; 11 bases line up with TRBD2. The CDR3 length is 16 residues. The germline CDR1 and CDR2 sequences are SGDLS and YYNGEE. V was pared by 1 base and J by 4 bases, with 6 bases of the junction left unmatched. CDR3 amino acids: CASSVTSGGVGETQYF. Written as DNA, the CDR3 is TGTGCCAGCAGCGTAACTAGCGGGGGCGTTGGAGAGACCCAGTACTTC.

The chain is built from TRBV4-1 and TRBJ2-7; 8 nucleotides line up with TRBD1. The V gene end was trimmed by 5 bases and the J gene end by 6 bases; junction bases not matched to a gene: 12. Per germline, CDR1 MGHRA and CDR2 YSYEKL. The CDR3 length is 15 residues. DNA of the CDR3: TGCGCCAGCAGCTCCGGACAGGGTGCGTTGGGCGAGCAGTACTTC. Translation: CASSSGQGALGEQYF.

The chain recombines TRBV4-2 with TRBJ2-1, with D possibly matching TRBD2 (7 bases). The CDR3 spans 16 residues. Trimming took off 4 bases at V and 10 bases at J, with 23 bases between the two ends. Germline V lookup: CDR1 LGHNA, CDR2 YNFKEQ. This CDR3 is CASSPFKGGEFDEQFF. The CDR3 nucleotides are TGTGCCAGCAGCCCCTTCAAGGGGGGGGAATTTGACGAGCAGTTCTTC.

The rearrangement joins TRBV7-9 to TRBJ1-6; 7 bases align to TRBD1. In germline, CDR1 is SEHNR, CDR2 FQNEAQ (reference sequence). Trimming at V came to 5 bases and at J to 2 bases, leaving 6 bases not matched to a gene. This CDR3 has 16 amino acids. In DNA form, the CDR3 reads TGTGCCAGCAGCCCGGCCGACAGGGCCTATAATTCACCCCTCCACTTT. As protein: CASSPADRAYNSPLHF.

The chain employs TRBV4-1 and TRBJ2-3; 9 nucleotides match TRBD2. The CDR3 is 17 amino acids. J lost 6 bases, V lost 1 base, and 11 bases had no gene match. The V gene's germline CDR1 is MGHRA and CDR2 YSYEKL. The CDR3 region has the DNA TGCGCCAGCAGCCAAGTGGAGGTAGCGGGGGTGGAGGATACGCAGTATTTT. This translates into CASSQVEVAGVEDTQYF.

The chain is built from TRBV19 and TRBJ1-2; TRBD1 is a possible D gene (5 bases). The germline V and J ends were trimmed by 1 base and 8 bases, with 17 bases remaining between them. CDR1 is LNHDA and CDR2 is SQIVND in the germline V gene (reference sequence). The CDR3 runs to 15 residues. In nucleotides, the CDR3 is TGTGCCAGTAGTATAGTGGGGGGAACCTCTGGAGGCTACACCTTC. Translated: CASSIVGGTSGGYTF.

CDR3 residues: CASSSGGDGNYGYTF. In DNA form, the CDR3 reads TGTGCCAGCAGCTCAGGAGGGGACGGAAACTATGGCTACACCTTC. The genes are TRBV5-4 and TRBJ1-2; D is possibly TRBD1 (5 bases). Trimming left V 3 bases short and J 2 bases short, with 14 bases between. This CDR3 spans 15 amino acids. CDR1 and CDR2 (germline): SGHNT, YYREEE (reference sequence). Using reference TRBV5-4 and TRBJ1-2 for the parts outside the CDR3, the full variable domain is ETGVTQSPTHLIKTRGQQVTLRCSSQSGHNTVSWYQQALGQGPQFIFQYYREEENGRGNFPPRFSGLQFPNYSSELNVNALELDDSALYLCASSSGGDGNYGYTFGSGTRLTVV.

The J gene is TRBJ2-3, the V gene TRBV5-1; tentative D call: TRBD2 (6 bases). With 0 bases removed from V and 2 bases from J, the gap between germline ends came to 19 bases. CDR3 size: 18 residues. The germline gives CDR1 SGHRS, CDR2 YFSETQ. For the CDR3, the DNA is TGCGCCAGCAGCTTGGGGGGACTCAACCGAGATTACACAGATACGCAGTATTTT. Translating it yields CASSLGGLNRDYTDTQYF.